The TCR beta chain described here comes from a study of beta chain features in type 1 diabetes. TCRB transcripts that were expressed got sequenced, as all of the isolated RNA had been reverse transcribed. There were approximately 3.5 million reads on average in the naive, central memory and regulatory T cell samples. Only in-frame clones appear in the TCRdb table, and some are missing; sequencing was by immunoSEQ multiplex PCR. The sample contains hundreds of thousands of clones, around a sixth of which appear only once. This CDR3 spans 14 amino acids. V gave up 3 bases and J gave up 5 bases; unmatched junction bases: 6. Germline V gene sequence: CDR1 SQVTM, CDR2 ANQGSEA.

V and J are TRBV29-1 and TRBJ2-3, with TRBD2 matching over 9 bases. The TCR was taken from a woman younger than 30 in good health. Material for sequencing was naive CD4+ T cells from blood. The CDR3 spells CSVEVAGAGDTQYF. CDR3 in DNA: TGCAGCGTTGAGGTAGCGGGAGCGGGAGATACGCAGTATTTT.